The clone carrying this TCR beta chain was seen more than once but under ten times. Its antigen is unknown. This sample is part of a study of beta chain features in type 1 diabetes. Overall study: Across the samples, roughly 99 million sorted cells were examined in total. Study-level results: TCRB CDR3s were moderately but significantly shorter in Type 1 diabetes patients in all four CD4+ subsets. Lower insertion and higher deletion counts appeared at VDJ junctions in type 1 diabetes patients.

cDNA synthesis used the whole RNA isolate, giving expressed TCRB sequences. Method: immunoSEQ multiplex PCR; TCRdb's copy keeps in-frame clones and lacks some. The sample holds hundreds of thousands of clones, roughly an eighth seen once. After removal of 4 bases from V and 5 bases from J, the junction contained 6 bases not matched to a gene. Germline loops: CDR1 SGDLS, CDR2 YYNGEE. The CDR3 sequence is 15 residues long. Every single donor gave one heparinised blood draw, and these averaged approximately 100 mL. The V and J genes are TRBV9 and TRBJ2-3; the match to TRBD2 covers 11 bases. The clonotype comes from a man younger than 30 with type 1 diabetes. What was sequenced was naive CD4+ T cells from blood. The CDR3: CASSLAGGTKDTQYF. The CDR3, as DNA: TGTGCCAGCAGCTTAGCGGGAGGGACTAAAGATACGCAGTATTTT. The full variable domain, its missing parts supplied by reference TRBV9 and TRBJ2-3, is DSGVTQTPKHLITATGQRVTLRCSPRSGDLSVYWYQQSLDQGLQFLIQYYNGEERAKGNILERFSAQQFPDLHSELNLSSLELGDSALYFCASSLAGGTKDTQYFGPGTRLTVL.